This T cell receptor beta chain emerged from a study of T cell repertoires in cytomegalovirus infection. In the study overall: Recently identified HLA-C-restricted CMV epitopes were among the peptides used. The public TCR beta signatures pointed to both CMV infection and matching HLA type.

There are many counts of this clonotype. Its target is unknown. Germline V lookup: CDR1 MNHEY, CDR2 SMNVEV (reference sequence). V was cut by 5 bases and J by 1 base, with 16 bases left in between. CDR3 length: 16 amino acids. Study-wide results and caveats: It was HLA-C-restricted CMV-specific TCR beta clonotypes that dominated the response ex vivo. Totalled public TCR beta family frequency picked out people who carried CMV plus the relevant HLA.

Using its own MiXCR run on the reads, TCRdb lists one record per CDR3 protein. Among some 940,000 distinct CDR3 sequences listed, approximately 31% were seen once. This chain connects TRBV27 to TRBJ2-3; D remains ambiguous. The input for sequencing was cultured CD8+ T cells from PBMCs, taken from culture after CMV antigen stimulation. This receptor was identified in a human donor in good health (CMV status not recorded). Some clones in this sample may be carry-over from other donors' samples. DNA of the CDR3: TGTGCCAGCAGTCCACGGACCGGGCCGGGCACAGATACGCAGTATTTT. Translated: CASSPRTGPGTDTQYF.